This record covers a single T cell receptor (beta chain). Its cognate antigen is unknown. Sequence at one end of the junction differs from germline and may be a read error. Primers included in the PCR were 60 Vbeta and 13 Jbeta primers. This table comes from immunoSEQ multiplex PCR, and its TCRdb copy is limited to in-frame clones, with some not included. The sample lists more than 150,000 clones, almost 85% occurring once. This sample is drawn from a study of cytomegalovirus exposure and HLA in healthy donors. Notes on the study in general: A link between a missense DCLRE1C variant and TCR beta V- and J-gene trimming emerged from a later analysis.

Germline assignment: CDR1 SEHNR and CDR2 FQNEAQ (reference sequence). The CDR3 loop spans 13 amino acids. The sequence was obtained from a boy between 10 and 17 years old in good health and CMV-seronegative. Material for sequencing was PBMCs. The genes are TRBV7-9 and TRBJ1-1; no clear D. The CDR3 nucleotides are TGTGCCAGCAGCTTCGGCGGGAACCCTGAAGCTTTCTTT. This gives the protein CASSFGGNPEAFF.